The subject of this entry is one T cell receptor beta chain. Its cognate antigen is unknown. This record belongs to a study of T cell responses to AZD1222 COVID-19 vaccine. Study findings and constraints: Among the donors, most were white British and more were female, and clonal diversity was possibly underestimated. Unmutated variant regions reportedly attract nearly half of all spike-specific TCRs. The CD4 TCRs associated with vaccination extended across spike and predominated at 160-218 and 743-854.

This CDR3 has 15 residues. Germline CDR1 reads MNHEY; CDR2 reads SMNVEV (reference sequence). Trimming stripped 2 bases from V and 0 bases from J, with 11 bases between. Assay: immunoSEQ multiplex PCR; the TCRdb copy retains only in-frame clones and omits some. The sample has 150,000 to 160,000 clones, 86% seen once. The sequence came from an adult in good health. This chain uses TRBV27 with TRBJ2-7; D is uncertain. The sequenced sample was peripheral blood, obtained on day 0 of MenACWY control vaccination. The chain's CDR3 is CASSLGRVTSYEQYF. The CDR3 DNA sequence: TGTGCCAGCAGTTTAGGAAGGGTTACCTCCTACGAGCAGTACTTC.